This T cell receptor (beta chain) emerged from a study of blood T cell repertoires in COVID-19. As for the study in general: Italy, Spain and the United States were the sources of the convalescent and acute COVID-19 samples. T cells, B-cell-depleted T cells, or PBMCs provided the cDNA or gDNA that served as material.

Trimming cost V 4 bases and J 0 bases, with 14 bases left between them. Germline loops: CDR1 SGHTS, CDR2 YDEGEE. The CDR3 totals 16 residues. Original handling: Estimation of nucleated cell counts was performed using reference gene primer amplification. The data were produced by immunoSEQ multiplex PCR, yet TCRdb's version contains in-frame clones alone and is incomplete. V and J calls and clone size are given by that table; D and trimming were obtained from the DNA. The repertoire holds under 200,000 clones, with over 75% as singletons. The gene calls are TRBV5-8 and TRBJ1-3; possible D gene TRBD1, 5 bases. This clonotype was obtained from a man aged 40-50 years with active or convalescent COVID-19. The sample was peripheral blood. The CDR3 region is CASSNRDLSSGNTIYF. Written as DNA, the CDR3 is TGTGCCAGCAGCAACCGGGACTTGAGCTCTGGAAACACCATATATTTT. Using reference TRBV5-8 and TRBJ1-3 for the parts outside the CDR3, the full variable domain is EAGVTQSPTHLIKTRGQQATLRCSPISGHTSVYWYQQALGLGLQFLLWYDEGEERNRGNFPPRFSGRQFPNYSSELNVNALELEDSALYLCASSNRDLSSGNTIYFGEGSWLTVV.